This T cell receptor (beta chain) was recovered during a study of cytomegalovirus exposure and HLA in healthy donors. Overall study context: The approximately 120 million unique TCR beta sequences, from roughly 170 million T cells, were found by an earlier analysis. Drawn from HLA-typed donors, around 85 million unique TCRs were held in an early data release. Findings and caveats of the study: An observed cluster of highly shared sequence variants was recorded as a likely sequencing artifact.

The V segment lost 6 bases and the J segment 9 bases; nucleotides outside the gene matches: 13. Germline lookup yields CDR1 MNHNY and CDR2 SVGAGI (reference sequence). The CDR3 consists of 16 residues. 60 Vbeta and 13 Jbeta primers were used in PCR. Assay used: immunoSEQ multiplex PCR; TCRdb lists only in-frame clones, some missing. The sample has around 120,000 clones; roughly two thirds are singletons. Worth noting for this clone: Its antigen is as yet unknown.

Nominally healthy donors were sampled, though unrecorded immune exposures were likely. Material: PBMCs. The TCR sequence derives from a man aged 25 to 40 in good health and CMV-seropositive. The rearrangement links TRBV6-6 to TRBJ2-3, with TRBD1 matching 12 bases. The CDR3 spells CASRSGTGGPIRTQYF. The CDR3 nucleotides are TGTGCCAGCAGATCCGGGACAGGGGGCCCCATTCGGACGCAGTATTTT.